What follows describes a single TCR beta chain. Total RNA extracted from each sample amounted to at least 5 micrograms. This sample stems from a study of blood T cells in healthy people across ages. Next came a second PCR, run for about 7 to 11 cycles, which used a sample-barcoded 5' primer along with a J-beta primer mix. MiXCR was run by TCRdb on the 5' RACE reads, yielding one entry per CDR3 protein. The sample comprises around 1,100,000 distinct CDR3 sequences, approximately 38% of which are singletons, and under 15% rests with the top ten. The CDR3 is made up of 15 amino acids. Germline CDR1 reads SQVTM; CDR2 reads ANQGSEA. With 5 bases removed from V and 0 bases from J, the gap between germline ends came to 16 bases.

The specimen sequenced was blood. This chain links TRBV29-1 with TRBJ1-1; D gene ambiguous. This receptor was taken from a man between 18 and 35 years old in good health. CDR3 DNA sequence: TGCAGCGTTCAATCGTTATCAACTGTGAACACTGAAGCTTTCTTT. The encoded protein is CSVQSLSTVNTEAFF.